These 21 T cell receptor beta chains originate from one sample sequenced in a study of post-analysis software for immune sequencing data. Study conclusions and caveats: Elevated frequency relative to controls characterized about 5 TRBV segments in patients, TRBV5-6, TRBV5-1 and TRBV20-1 among them.

Their antigen targets remain unknown. Each TCR beta cDNA library carried unique molecular identifiers. TCRdb recomputed calls from the PCR reads with MiXCR, one row per CDR3 protein. The sample holds about 680,000 distinct CDR3 sequences; about 60% are singletons and the top ten take around 10%. Sequencing input: blood. The receptors here all came from a girl aged 2 to 10 with multiple sclerosis.

The chain links TRBV6-5 to TRBJ1-1, with D perhaps matching TRBD1 (5 bases). V was trimmed by 4 bases and J by 0 bases, leaving 15 bases between them. Germline loops: CDR1 MNHEY, CDR2 SVGAGI. The CDR3 covers 16 residues. The CDR3 sequence: CASSFGAGSMNTEAFF. The CDR3 nucleotides are TGTGCCAGCAGTTTTGGGGCGGGGTCCATGAACACTGAAGCTTTCTTT.

V is TRBV6-2 or TRBV6-3 and J is TRBJ1-5, with 7 positions matching TRBD1. V lost 7 bases, J lost 3 bases, and 9 bases stayed unmatched. The CDR3 runs to 15 residues. Germline-derived CDR1 and CDR2 are MNHEY and SVGEGT. The chain's CDR3 is CASTRDSLSNQPQHF. CDR3 bases: TGTGCCAGCACCAGGGACAGCTTATCCAATCAGCCCCAGCATTTT.

This clonotype has at least ten counts. The chain joins TRBV29-1 to TRBJ2-5; D not resolved. The CDR3 covers 11 residues. V lost 6 bases to trimming and J lost 5 bases, with 10 bases between them. Germline CDR1 reads SQVTM; CDR2 reads ANQGSEA. CDR3: CSVVLGETQYF. The CDR3 nucleotides read TGCAGCGTAGTTCTAGGGGAGACCCAGTACTTC.

This sequence joins TRBV7-3 and TRBJ2-1; 10 bases are shared with TRBD2. V was pared by 3 bases and J by 8 bases, with 7 bases of the junction left unmatched. Germline-derived CDR1 and CDR2 are SGHTA and FQGTGA. This CDR3 is built from 15 residues. This CDR3 reads CASSFTSGDFDEQFF. The CDR3 bases are TGTGCCAGCAGCTTCACTAGCGGGGACTTTGATGAGCAGTTCTTC. The full variable domain, rest sourced from reference TRBV7-3 and TRBJ2-1, is GAGVSQTPSNKVTEKGKYVELRCDPISGHTALYWYRQSLGQGPEFLIYFQGTGAADDSGLPNDRFFAVRPEGSVSTLKIQRTERGDSAVYLCASSFTSGDFDEQFFGPGTRLTVL.

A few counts support this clonotype. The rearrangement joins TRBV20-1 to TRBJ2-7; 7 nucleotides line up with TRBD1. This CDR3 comprises 13 residues. Trimming cost V 5 bases and J 2 bases; bases outside gene matches: 6. Germline CDR1 and CDR2: DFQATT and SNEGSKA (reference sequence). CDR3: CSAWGTDTYEQYF. CDR3 bases: TGCAGTGCTTGGGGGACAGACACCTACGAGCAGTACTTC.

This clonotype was seen a few times. The chain employs TRBV20-1 and TRBJ2-3, with D unclear. The length of the CDR3 is 13 residues. V was cut by 4 bases and J by 4 bases, with 12 bases left in between. CDR1 is DFQATT and CDR2 is SNEGSKA in the germline V gene (reference sequence). CDR3: CSANAGLADTQYF. Here the CDR3 DNA reads TGCAGTGCTAATGCCGGGTTGGCAGATACGCAGTATTTT.

This clonotype was counted only a few times. The chain joins TRBV30 to TRBJ2-5; 9 bases map to TRBD1. The J call may be incorrect, as the DNA end agrees better with TRBJ2-7. CDR1 and CDR2 from the germline V gene are GTSNPN and SVGIG (reference sequence). The CDR3 runs 14 residues. CDR3 sequence (DNA): TGTGCCTGGAGGAGGCCGGGACAGGGTTTCGAGCAGTACTTC. It encodes CAWRRPGQGFEQYF.

CDR3 region: CASSFRSKEANNEQYF. CDR3 DNA sequence: TGTGCCAGCAGCTTCCGGAGTAAGGAGGCCAACAATGAGCAGTACTTC. This chain uses TRBV7-2 with TRBJ2-5, with D maybe TRBD2 (5 bases). Germline CDR1 SGHTA, CDR2 FQGNSA. V gave up 3 bases and J gave up 11 bases, with 25 bases separating them. This CDR3 has 16 amino acids.

The chain recombines TRBV29-1 with TRBJ1-2; 8 bases are shared with TRBD1. V was clipped by 7 bases and J by 7 bases; unmatched bases: 14. From germline, CDR1 is SQVTM and CDR2 ANQGSEA. The CDR3 loop spans 14 amino acids. Here the CDR3 DNA reads TGCAGCGCGGGTCCCTCGGACAGGGCTCTTGGCTACACCTTC. As protein: CSAGPSDRALGYTF.

This clonotype was seen a few times. The chain recombines TRBV7-2 with TRBJ2-3; D may be TRBD2 (6 bases). This CDR3 region has 14 residues. From germline, CDR1 is SGHTA and CDR2 FQGNSA. V was pared by 5 bases and J by 8 bases, with 17 bases between. Written as DNA, the CDR3 is TGTGCCAGCAGCCCCCGGGGAGGTCCTGGTACGCAGTATTTT. Protein: CASSPRGGPGTQYF.

The chain is built from TRBV6-2 or TRBV6-3 and TRBJ2-7; 11 bases align to TRBD2. V trimming: 0 bases; J trimming: 3 bases; junction bases outside the gene matches: 10. CDR3 size: 18 residues. Germline assignment: CDR1 MNHEY and CDR2 SVGEGT. The CDR3 sequence is CASSYSIDKLAGDYEQYF. The CDR3 DNA is TGTGCCAGCAGTTACTCGATAGACAAACTAGCGGGAGACTACGAGCAGTACTTC.

The V and J genes are TRBV6-1 and TRBJ2-7; D is possibly TRBD2 (5 bases). Germline CDR1 MNHNS, CDR2 SASEGT. V was cut by 7 bases and J by 0 bases, with 13 bases left in between. The CDR3 is 14 residues long. The DNA of the CDR3 is TGTGCCAGCACCTTCGACGGGGTCTCCTACGAGCAGTACTTC. This codes for CASTFDGVSYEQYF.

This chain uses TRBV3-1 with TRBJ2-5; no clear D gene. Germline V gene sequence: CDR1 LGHDT, CDR2 YNNKEL (reference sequence). Trimming took 0 bases from V and 1 from J, leaving 15 bases between them. The CDR3 length is 17 residues. CDR3 coding DNA: TGTGCCAGCAGCCAAGAGGAGAGACGGGTGGTCCAAGAGACCCAGTACTTC. Translating gives CASSQEERRVVQETQYF.

The rearrangement uses TRBV12-3 or TRBV12-4 and TRBJ2-3; TRBD2 agrees at 9 bases. V lost 6 bases and J lost 10; bases outside the gene matches: 11. This CDR3 region has 14 residues. Here the CDR3 reads CASSLSGRADAQYF. For the CDR3, the DNA is TGTGCCAGCAGCCTTAGCGGGAGAGCTGATGCGCAGTATTTT.

As concerns this clonotype: The junction and the germline gene differ at one end; a read error may be behind it. This chain connects TRBV20-1 to TRBJ2-2; D perhaps matches TRBD1 (6 bases). CDR1 is DFQATT, CDR2 SNEGSKA, per germline (reference sequence). The CDR3 covers 13 residues. CDR3 coding DNA: TGCAGCGCTAGTCAGGGGAGCACCGGGGAGCTGTTTTTT. It specifies CSASQGSTGELFF.

In this sample, this clonotype turned up a few times. V usage is TRBV12-3 or TRBV12-4 and J usage is TRBJ2-5; maybe TRBD1 (5 bases). V dropped 6 bases and J dropped 2 bases, with 10 bases sitting between them. The CDR3 extends over 13 amino acids. The CDR3 here is CASSDRSQETQYF. The CDR3 DNA reads TGTGCCAGCAGCGACAGATCACAAGAGACCCAGTACTTC.

The chain couples TRBV14 to TRBJ2-3; the match to TRBD1 covers 9 bases. V shed 1 base, J shed 5 bases, and the junction held 1 base outside the gene matches. Per germline, CDR1 SGHDN and CDR2 FVKESK. CDR3 length: 14 amino acids. The CDR3, as DNA: TGTGCCAGCAGCCAAGTGACAGGGGGAGATACGCAGTATTTT. Amino acids: CASSQVTGGDTQYF.

Regarding this clonotype: The junction departs from the called germline gene at one end, perhaps through a read error. The chain combines TRBV15 with TRBJ1-5; D uncertain. The CDR3 consists of 14 residues. CDR1 is LNHNV and CDR2 is YYDKDF in the germline V gene (reference sequence). CDR3 in DNA: TGTGCCACCAGGAGAGGGTCCCTCGATCAGCCCCAGCATTTT. This sequence encodes CATRRGSLDQPQHF.

This CDR3 is CASSRDIWGETQYF. CDR3 in DNA: TGCGCCAGCAGCCGGGACATCTGGGGGGAGACCCAGTACTTC. This sequence joins TRBV4-1 and TRBJ2-5; D is possibly TRBD1 (6 bases). This CDR3 spans 14 amino acids. Trimming removed 4 bases from V and 5 bases from J, with 14 bases in between. Per germline, CDR1 MGHRA and CDR2 YSYEKL.

This clonotype was detected once. This rearrangement joins TRBV6-6 to TRBJ1-1; no firm D call. The V and J ends lost 5 bases and 6 bases respectively, with 16 bases between them. This CDR3 region has 14 residues. CDR1 is MNHNY and CDR2 is SVGAGI in the germline V gene (reference sequence). This chain's CDR3 is CASSSNLPGAEAFF. Written as DNA, the CDR3 is TGTGCCAGCAGTAGCAACTTACCCGGGGCTGAAGCTTTCTTT.

The chain couples TRBV20-1 to TRBJ2-3; D perhaps matches TRBD1 (6 bases). Between the trimmed V and J ends, which lost 3 bases and 4 bases, there was a span of 11 bases. This CDR3 comprises 13 residues. Per the germline V gene, CDR1 is DFQATT and CDR2 is SNEGSKA (reference sequence). The CDR3 bases are TGCAGTGCTAGGGCAGGGGTGGCAGATACGCAGTATTTT. Its protein is CSARAGVADTQYF.